The 24 T cell receptor beta chains below were found in one sample sequenced in a study of cytomegalovirus exposure and HLA in healthy donors. This PCR relied on a set of 60 Vbeta primers and 13 Jbeta primers. TCRdb keeps only in-frame clones here, not all; method: immunoSEQ multiplex PCR. The profile covers 140,000 or so clones, with about 79% appearing a single time and less than 2% taken by the ten largest. The specimen sequenced was PBMCs. The source is a woman in her twenties or thirties in good health and CMV-seronegative.

This clone showed up just a few times. This chain connects TRBV6-5 to TRBJ1-1, with TRBD1 matching over 10 bases. V trimming: 6 bases; J trimming: 3 bases; junction bases outside the gene matches: 4. Per germline, CDR1 MNHEY and CDR2 SVGAGI. This CDR3 has 14 amino acids. CDR3 region: CASSRDRGDTEAFF. The CDR3 DNA sequence: TGTGCCAGCAGCCGGGACAGGGGTGACACTGAAGCTTTCTTT.

This clone occurred once. V usage is TRBV6-5 and J usage is TRBJ1-1; D remains unclear. The V end was cut by 5 bases, the J end by 7 bases, with 14 bases between. The length of the CDR3 is 13 residues. CDR1 is MNHEY, CDR2 SVGAGI, per germline. CDR3 residues: CASSNGSPGEAFF. The CDR3 coding sequence is TGTGCCAGCAGTAATGGGAGCCCCGGTGAAGCTTTCTTT.

The chain couples TRBV25-1 to TRBJ1-6; tentatively, D is TRBD1 (6 bases). V lost 6 bases to trimming and J lost 6 bases, with 12 bases between them. Germline values: CDR1 MGHDK, CDR2 SYGVNS. The CDR3 loop spans 14 amino acids. DNA for the CDR3: TGTGCCAGCAGCGGATCAGGGGTTAATTCACCCCTCCACTTT. Translated: CASSGSGVNSPLHF.

The rearrangement links TRBV7-3 to TRBJ2-1, with D possibly matching TRBD2 (6 bases). The CDR3 covers 15 residues. Germline V gene lookup returns CDR1 SGHTA and CDR2 FQGTGA. V was trimmed by 1 base and J by 10 bases, leaving 17 bases between them. The CDR3 reads CASSLRAVRESEQFF. The CDR3 region has the DNA TGTGCCAGCAGCTTAAGGGCCGTCCGGGAGAGCGAGCAGTTCTTC. Full variable domain (outside the CDR3, taken from reference TRBV7-3 and TRBJ2-1): GAGVSQTPSNKVTEKGKYVELRCDPISGHTALYWYRQSLGQGPEFLIYFQGTGAADDSGLPNDRFFAVRPEGSVSTLKIQRTERGDSAVYLCASSLRAVRESEQFFGPGTRLTVL.

The chain combines TRBV9 with TRBJ1-1; D is uncertain. The CDR3 contains 13 residues. Deletions cut 4 bases from V and 11 bases from J, with 18 bases between. Germline V gene data show CDR1 as SGDLS and CDR2 as YYNGEE. CDR3 loop: CASSRGPVWEAFF. DNA for the CDR3: TGTGCCAGCAGCCGCGGGCCCGTATGGGAGGCTTTCTTT. The full variable domain, with the rest looked up from reference TRBV9 and TRBJ1-1, is DSGVTQTPKHLITATGQRVTLRCSPRSGDLSVYWYQQSLDQGLQFLIQYYNGEERAKGNILERFSAQQFPDLHSELNLSSLELGDSALYFCASSRGPVWEAFFGQGTRLTVV.

V is TRBV6-1 and J is TRBJ2-2; TRBD2 matches at 9 bases. CDR3 length: 15 amino acids. V was clipped by 5 bases and J by 6 bases; unmatched bases: 7. From germline, CDR1 is MNHNS and CDR2 SASEGT. CDR3 in amino acids: CASSNAGGPPGELFF. The CDR3 DNA sequence: TGTGCCAGCAGTAACGCGGGGGGGCCGCCCGGGGAGCTGTTTTTT.

The V and J genes are TRBV2 and TRBJ2-1, with TRBD1 matching over 8 bases. CDR1 and CDR2 (germline): SNHLY, FYNNEI. The CDR3 consists of 15 residues. J gave up 7 bases and V 2 bases, and 7 bases lay outside the gene matches. The CDR3 region has the DNA TGTGCCAGCAGTGAACGTGGACAGGGTTGGAATGAGCAGTTCTTC. Protein sequence: CASSERGQGWNEQFF.

The chain recombines TRBV7-2 with TRBJ1-3, with D tentatively TRBD1 (6 bases). V gave up 3 bases and J gave up 0 bases, with 9 bases separating them. There are 15 residues in the CDR3. The germline V gene encodes CDR1 SGHTA and CDR2 FQGNSA. The CDR3 DNA follows: TGTGCCAGCAGCTTGTGGACAGTCTCTGGAAACACCATATATTTT. Its protein product is CASSLWTVSGNTIYF.

This chain links TRBV19 with TRBJ1-1; 8 nucleotides agree with TRBD1. Germline CDR1 LNHDA, CDR2 SQIVND (reference sequence). Germline trimming cut 5 bases from V and 1 base from J; bases unmatched to any gene: 12. The CDR3 totals 17 residues. The CDR3 region is CASSSYRGFVGNTEAFF. The CDR3 nucleotides read TGTGCCAGTAGTTCGTACAGGGGGTTTGTTGGGAACACTGAAGCTTTCTTT. Combining the CDR3 with reference TRBV19 and TRBJ1-1 gives the whole variable domain DGGITQSPKYLFRKEGQNVTLSCEQNLNHDAMYWYRQDPGQGLRLIYYSQIVNDFQKGDIAEGYSVSREKKESFPLTVTSAQKNPTAFYLCASSSYRGFVGNTEAFFGQGTRLTVV.

V is TRBV4-3 and J is TRBJ2-7, with 12 bases that match TRBD2. This CDR3 spans 15 amino acids. With 3 bases clipped from V and 6 bases from J, the junction kept 6 bases outside the gene matches. Germline CDR1 is LGHNA and CDR2 is YSLEER. For the CDR3, the DNA is TGCGCCAGCAGCCACTCCTGGACTAGCGGGGTCGAGCAGTACTTC. This translates into CASSHSWTSGVEQYF.

The rearrangement uses TRBV6-5 and TRBJ2-1; 7 nucleotides agree with TRBD1. V was pared by 7 bases and J by 3 bases, with 9 bases of the junction left unmatched. The CDR3 is made up of 15 amino acids. Germline V lookup: CDR1 MNHEY, CDR2 SVGAGI. CDR3 loop: CASTQGSGGYNEQFF. The CDR3, as DNA: TGTGCCAGCACCCAGGGTTCAGGGGGCTACAATGAGCAGTTCTTC.

V is TRBV2 and J is TRBJ2-3, with TRBD2 identical over 8 bases. The CDR3 runs 15 residues. Germline trimming cut 8 bases from V and 0 bases from J; bases unmatched to any gene: 7. Germline CDR1 is SNHLY and CDR2 is FYNNEI. The CDR3 nucleotides are TGTGCCAGCCGGGGCCGGGGGGGGAGCACAGATACGCAGTATTTT. Translating it yields CASRGRGGSTDTQYF.

The chain is built from TRBV6-6 and TRBJ2-5; TRBD1 matches 8 bases. The CDR3 runs 16 residues. CDR1 is MNHNY, CDR2 SVGAGI, per germline (reference sequence). V shed 4 bases, J shed 1 base, and the junction held 8 bases outside the gene matches. The CDR3 spells CASSFLQGGRQETQYF. CDR3 bases: TGTGCCAGCAGTTTTCTACAGGGGGGCCGCCAAGAGACCCAGTACTTC.

This chain uses TRBV5-8 with TRBJ2-5, with a tentative D call TRBD2 (6 bases). CDR3 length: 15 residues. The V gene's germline CDR1 is SGHTS and CDR2 YDEGEE. V shed 0 bases and J shed 5 bases, with 14 bases lying between them. For the CDR3, the DNA is TGTGCCAGCAGCTTGGTACGGGGAGGAACGGAGACCCAGTACTTC. It codes for CASSLVRGGTETQYF. The variable domain in full, completed from reference TRBV5-8 and TRBJ2-5, reads EAGVTQSPTHLIKTRGQQATLRCSPISGHTSVYWYQQALGLGLQFLLWYDEGEERNRGNFPPRFSGRQFPNYSSELNVNALELEDSALYLCASSLVRGGTETQYFGPGTRLLVL.

This chain connects TRBV19 to TRBJ1-2, with a weak D call TRBD1 (6 bases). The V end was cut by 4 bases, the J end by 5 bases, with 23 bases between. This CDR3 spans 17 amino acids. Germline loops: CDR1 LNHDA, CDR2 SQIVND (reference sequence). CDR3 nucleotides: TGTGCCAGTAGTACCCTAAACCACGGACAGACCAAATATGGCTACACCTTC. It encodes CASSTLNHGQTKYGYTF.

The sample holds one count of this clone. The V and J genes are TRBV4-1 and TRBJ1-3; 8 bases match TRBD1. Germline-derived CDR1 and CDR2 are MGHRA and YSYEKL. The ends lost 1 base at V and 0 bases at J; junction bases unmatched: 2. The CDR3 runs 16 residues. The DNA for the CDR3 is TGCGCCAGCAGCCAAGGACAGGGGCCCTCTGGAAACACCATATATTTT. Translated, it gives CASSQGQGPSGNTIYF.

In the case of this clone: One end of the junction is discordant with germline, which a read error may explain. CDR3 protein: CAWSSGTGLVRVF. The CDR3 nucleotides are TGTGCCTGGAGTTCCGGGACAGGCCTCGTAAGGGTTTTT. The V gene is TRBV30, the J gene TRBJ2-2, with 8 bases fitting TRBD1. The germline V gene encodes CDR1 GTSNPN and CDR2 SVGIG (reference sequence). The CDR3 contains 13 residues.

The chain uses TRBV9 and TRBJ2-2, with D possibly TRBD1 on 6 matching bases. Germline V gene data show CDR1 as SGDLS and CDR2 as YYNGEE. The ends were cut back, 4 bases at V and 2 bases at J, with 9 bases in the middle. This CDR3 contains 14 residues. The CDR3 region is CASSRDTNTGELFF. In nucleotides, the CDR3 is TGTGCCAGCAGCAGGGACACCAACACCGGGGAGCTGTTTTTT.

This clone was observed a handful of times. The chain carries TRBV6-1 and TRBJ2-7; 9 bases align to TRBD1. CDR1 is MNHNS, CDR2 SASEGT, per germline. The length of the CDR3 is 15 residues. V gave up 6 bases and J gave up 2 bases; unmatched junction bases: 8. The CDR3 here is CASRADRGGTYEQYF. CDR3 nucleotides: TGTGCCAGCAGAGCGGACAGGGGTGGAACCTACGAGCAGTACTTC.

V is TRBV7-6 and J is TRBJ2-2; D remains unclear. V gave up 1 base and J gave up 6 bases, with 3 bases separating them. The CDR3 is made up of 12 amino acids. CDR1 is SGHVS, CDR2 FNYEAQ, per germline. CDR3 DNA: TGTGCCAGCAGCTTAGGCGCCGGGGAGCTGTTTTTT. This codes for CASSLGAGELFF.

The CDR3 here is CASSSTGYNEQFF. The DNA for the CDR3 is TGTGCCAGCAGCTCGACGGGGTACAATGAGCAGTTCTTC. The V and J genes are TRBV7-7 and TRBJ2-1; tentatively, D is TRBD2 (5 bases). The V gene's germline CDR1 is SSHAT and CDR2 FNYEAQ (reference sequence). The CDR3 runs 13 residues. V shed 4 bases and J shed 4 bases, with 8 bases lying between them. Complete variable domain (other parts from reference TRBV7-7 and TRBJ2-1): GAGVSQSPRYKVTKRGQDVTLRCDPISSHATLYWYQQALGQGPEFLTYFNYEAQPDKSGLPSDRFSAERPEGSISTLTIQRTEQRDSAMYRCASSSTGYNEQFFGPGTRLTVL.

Note on this clone: Other DNA sequences in the same sample also yield this CDR3. This chain uses TRBV6-5 with TRBJ1-1, with D maybe TRBD1 (5 bases). Germline V gives CDR1 MNHEY, CDR2 SVGAGI. V lost 3 bases and J lost 5, with 13 bases in between. This CDR3 has 14 residues. CDR3 nucleotide sequence: TGTGCCAGCAGTTATGGGGGGGGAGGGACTGAAGCTTTCTTT. Protein product: CASSYGGGGTEAFF.

The chain recombines TRBV19 with TRBJ2-1, with D possibly TRBD1 on 6 matching bases. V lost 7 bases to trimming and J lost 8 bases, with 15 bases between them. The CDR3 is 13 residues long. CDR1 is LNHDA, CDR2 SQIVND, per germline (reference sequence). This CDR3 reads CASTSTGNDEQFF. CDR3 coding DNA: TGTGCCAGTACCTCCACAGGGAACGATGAGCAGTTCTTC.

This clone is a singleton in its sample. V and J are TRBV27 and TRBJ2-1, with 13 bases that match TRBD2. The CDR3 runs to 16 residues. The junction had 6 bases not matched to a gene; V was cut back by 5 bases and J by 5 bases. Germline CDR1 and CDR2: MNHEY and SMNVEV (reference sequence). CDR3 sequence: CASSNQLAGGHNEQFF. CDR3 bases: TGTGCCAGCAGTAACCAACTAGCGGGGGGGCACAATGAGCAGTTCTTC.